Each of the 8 T cell receptor beta chains below was sequenced from the same sample in a study of shared clonotypes between healthy human individuals. Here immunoSEQ multiplex PCR was the method, and the copy in TCRdb shows in-frame clones only, minus some. The sample has roughly 650,000 clones, 97% seen once. Sequencing used naive CD4+ T cells sorted from blood. Subset described: CD45RA+ positively selected. The receptors originated from a woman aged 25 to 39 in good health.

The chain carries TRBV2 and TRBJ2-1; D is unclear. Germline V gene lookup returns CDR1 SNHLY and CDR2 FYNNEI. V was cut by 7 bases and J by 6 bases, with 19 bases left in between. This CDR3 is 15 amino acids long. The CDR3 DNA follows: TGTGCCAGCATAGCTTTCGTACGACCCTCCAATGAGCAGTTCTTC. It specifies CASIAFVRPSNEQFF.

The rearrangement links TRBV20-1 to TRBJ1-2, with D unresolved. Germline CDR1 is DFQATT and CDR2 is SNEGSKA (reference sequence). The ends were cut back, 3 bases at V and 8 bases at J, with 4 bases in the middle. CDR3 size: 9 residues. CDR3 sequence: CSARIGYTF. The CDR3 DNA sequence: TGCAGTGCTAGGATCGGCTACACCTTC.

The rearrangement links TRBV27 to TRBJ2-5; 9 positions agree with TRBD1. There are 14 residues in the CDR3. V lost 5 bases to trimming and J lost 11 bases; unmatched junction nucleotides: 12. Germline V lookup: CDR1 MNHEY, CDR2 SMNVEV (reference sequence). The DNA for the CDR3 is TGTGCCAGCAGTCCCGGGACAGGGAGGGAAGAGCAGTACTTC. Translated: CASSPGTGREEQYF.

The rearrangement joins TRBV30 to TRBJ1-1; D unresolved. CDR1 GTSNPN and CDR2 SVGIG come from the germline V gene (reference sequence). Trimming left V 1 base short and J 5 bases short, with 11 bases between. CDR3 length: 13 amino acids. CDR3 protein: CAWSDTVETEAFF. DNA of the CDR3: TGTGCCTGGAGTGACACAGTAGAGACTGAAGCTTTCTTT. Full variable domain (remainder filled in from reference TRBV30 and TRBJ1-1): SQTIHQWPATLVQPVGSPLSLECTVEGTSNPNLYWYRQAAGRGLQLLFYSVGIGQISSEVPQNLSASRPQDRQFILSSKKLLLSDSGFYLCAWSDTVETEAFFGQGTRLTVV.

The count of this clone is one. The CDR3 sequence is CASSGGISEKLFF. As DNA, the CDR3 is TGTGCCAGCAGTGGAGGGATTTCTGAAAAACTGTTTTTT. This rearrangement joins TRBV2 to TRBJ1-4; D ambiguous. The CDR3 contains 13 residues. The germline V gene has CDR1 SNHLY and CDR2 FYNNEI. The V end was cut by 4 bases, the J end by 7 bases, with 10 bases between.

The chain's CDR3 is CATSGQSQETQYF. The DNA for the CDR3 is TGTGCCACCTCGGGACAGTCACAAGAGACCCAGTACTTC. The J gene is TRBJ2-5, the V gene TRBV2, with 7 bases matching TRBD1. The V and J ends lost 10 bases and 2 bases, in that order; junction bases with no gene match: 7. The germline CDR1 and CDR2 sequences are SNHLY and FYNNEI. The CDR3 runs 13 residues.

The V gene is TRBV27, the J gene TRBJ1-5, with TRBD1 identical over 7 bases. The germline gives CDR1 MNHEY, CDR2 SMNVEV (reference sequence). The J segment lost 3 bases and the V segment lost 6 bases, leaving 5 bases of the junction unmatched. The CDR3 loop spans 14 amino acids. The CDR3 protein is CASSHRGTNQPQHF. The CDR3, as DNA: TGTGCCAGCAGCCACAGGGGAACCAATCAGCCCCAGCATTTT.

This clone occurred a few times. V is TRBV19 and J is TRBJ2-5; 13 bases line up with TRBD2. Unmatched junction bases numbered 8, after V lost 5 bases and J lost 5 bases. Per germline, CDR1 LNHDA and CDR2 SQIVND (reference sequence). The CDR3 sequence is 16 residues long. The CDR3 sequence is CASSSGLAGVGETQYF. CDR3 coding DNA: TGTGCCAGTAGTTCCGGACTAGCGGGAGTGGGGGAGACCCAGTACTTC.